This entry features one TCR beta chain sequence. The data were obtained in a study of Ad26.COV2.S vaccination and SARS-CoV-2 variants. About the study: In the COV1001 trial, the donor was in the Ad26.COV2.S arm.

The germline gives CDR1 MDHEN, CDR2 SYDVKM. The CDR3 length is 17 residues. Trimming took off 3 bases at V and 4 bases at J, with 16 bases between the two ends. Described treatment: over 15 received Ad26.COV2.S at low or high dose, single or two shots; several received placebo; per-sample allocation not given. Sampling occurred on day 63 after the first vaccine or placebo injection. The repertoire was sequenced with immunoSEQ multiplex PCR; TCRdb's copy has only in-frame clones and lacks some. This sample yields some 350,000 clones, of which more than 75% are seen a single time; 2.5% to 3.5% belongs to the top ten.

This sample comprised peripheral blood, obtained in a trial of Ad26.COV2.S vaccine versus placebo. The source is a person between 18 and 59 years old who received the Ad26.COV2.S COVID-19 vaccine or a placebo. The gene calls are TRBV28 and TRBJ2-6; TRBD1 might be the D (5 bases). The CDR3 reads CASSLSQGVQGANVLTF. CDR3 in DNA: TGTGCCAGCAGTTTGTCGCAGGGCGTGCAAGGGGCCAACGTCCTGACTTTC.